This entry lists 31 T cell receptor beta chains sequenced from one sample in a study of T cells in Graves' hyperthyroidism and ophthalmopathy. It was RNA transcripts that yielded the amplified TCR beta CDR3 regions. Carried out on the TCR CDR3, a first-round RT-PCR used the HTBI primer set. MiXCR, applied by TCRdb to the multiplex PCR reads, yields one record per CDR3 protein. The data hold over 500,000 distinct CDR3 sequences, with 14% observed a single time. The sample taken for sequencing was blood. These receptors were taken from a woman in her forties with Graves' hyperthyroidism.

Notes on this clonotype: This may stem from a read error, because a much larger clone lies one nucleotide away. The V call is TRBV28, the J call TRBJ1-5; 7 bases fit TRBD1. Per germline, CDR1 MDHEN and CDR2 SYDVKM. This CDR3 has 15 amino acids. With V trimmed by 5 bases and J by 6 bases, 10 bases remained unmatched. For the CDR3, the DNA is TGTGCCAGCAGTCTGAAAGACAGGGTGTTTCAGCCCCAGCATTTT. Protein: CASSLKDRVFQPQHF.

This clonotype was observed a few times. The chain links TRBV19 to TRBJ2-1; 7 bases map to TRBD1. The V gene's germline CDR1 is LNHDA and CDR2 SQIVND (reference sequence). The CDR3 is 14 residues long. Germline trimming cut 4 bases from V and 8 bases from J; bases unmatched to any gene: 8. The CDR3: CASSTDRQGYEQFF. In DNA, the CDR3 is TGTGCCAGTAGTACAGATCGACAGGGCTATGAGCAGTTCTTC.

The CDR3 nucleotides read TGTGCCACCAGGGCGACAGGATCCTACGAGCAGTACTTC. Protein product: CATRATGSYEQYF. The rearrangement uses TRBV24-1 and TRBJ2-7, with D perhaps TRBD1 (6 bases). Trimming cost V 7 bases and J 1 base, with 10 bases left between them. The CDR3 is made up of 13 amino acids. CDR1 KGHDR and CDR2 SFDVKD come from the germline V gene.

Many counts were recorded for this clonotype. CDR3 amino acids: CSARDPLTSGRASYNEQFF. CDR3 bases: TGCAGTGCTAGAGATCCCCTTACTAGCGGGAGGGCCTCATACAATGAGCAGTTCTTC. The V call is TRBV20-1, the J call TRBJ2-1; the match to TRBD2 covers 13 bases. Per the germline V gene, CDR1 is DFQATT and CDR2 is SNEGSKA (reference sequence). The CDR3 extends over 19 amino acids. The J segment lost 4 bases and the V segment lost 0 bases, leaving 12 bases of the junction unmatched.

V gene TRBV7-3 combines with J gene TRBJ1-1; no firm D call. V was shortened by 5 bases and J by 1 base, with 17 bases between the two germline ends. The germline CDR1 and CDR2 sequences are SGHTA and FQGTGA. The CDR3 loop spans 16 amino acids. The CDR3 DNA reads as TGTGCCAGCAGCCGAAGGCCGGGTTTGGAGAACACTGAAGCTTTCTTT. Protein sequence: CASSRRPGLENTEAFF.

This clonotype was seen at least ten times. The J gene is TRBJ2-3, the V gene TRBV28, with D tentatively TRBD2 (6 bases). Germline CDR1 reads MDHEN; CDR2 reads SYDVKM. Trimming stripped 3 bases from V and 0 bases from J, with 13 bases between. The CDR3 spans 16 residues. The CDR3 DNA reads TGTGCCAGCAGTTTTGTGGCTAGCGCCAGCACAGATACGCAGTATTTT. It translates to CASSFVASASTDTQYF.

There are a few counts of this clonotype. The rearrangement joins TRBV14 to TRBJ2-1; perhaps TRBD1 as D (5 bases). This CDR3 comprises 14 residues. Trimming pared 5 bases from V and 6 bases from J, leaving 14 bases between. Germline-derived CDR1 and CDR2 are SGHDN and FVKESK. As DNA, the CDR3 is TGTGCCAGCAGCTCGTACCGACAGTCCAATGAGCAGTTCTTC. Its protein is CASSSYRQSNEQFF. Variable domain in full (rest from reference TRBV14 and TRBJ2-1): EAGVTQFPSHSVIEKGQTVTLRCDPISGHDNLYWYRRVMGKEIKFLLHFVKESKQDESGMPNNRFLAERTGGTYSTLKVQPAELEDSGVYFCASSSYRQSNEQFFGPGTRLTVL.

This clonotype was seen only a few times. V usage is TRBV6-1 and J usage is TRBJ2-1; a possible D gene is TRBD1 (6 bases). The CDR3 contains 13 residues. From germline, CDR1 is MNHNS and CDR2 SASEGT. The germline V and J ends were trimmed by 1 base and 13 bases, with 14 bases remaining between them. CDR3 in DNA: TGTGCCAGCAGTGAAGACCAGCTAGGGGGACAGTTCTTC. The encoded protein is CASSEDQLGGQFF.

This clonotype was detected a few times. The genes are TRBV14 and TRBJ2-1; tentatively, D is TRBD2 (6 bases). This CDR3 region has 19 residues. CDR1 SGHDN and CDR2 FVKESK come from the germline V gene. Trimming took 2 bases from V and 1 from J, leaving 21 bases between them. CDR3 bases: TGTGCCAGCAGCCAATCCCTCGGGACTTCATGGCTTTCCTACAATGAGCAGTTCTTC. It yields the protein CASSQSLGTSWLSYNEQFF.

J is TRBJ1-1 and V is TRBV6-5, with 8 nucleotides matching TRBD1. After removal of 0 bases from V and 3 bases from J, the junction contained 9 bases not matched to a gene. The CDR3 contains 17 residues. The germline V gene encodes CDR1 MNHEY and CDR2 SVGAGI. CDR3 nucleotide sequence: TGTGCCAGCAGTTACTCTGGTGGAGGACAGGGCGACACTGAAGCTTTCTTT. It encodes CASSYSGGGQGDTEAFF.

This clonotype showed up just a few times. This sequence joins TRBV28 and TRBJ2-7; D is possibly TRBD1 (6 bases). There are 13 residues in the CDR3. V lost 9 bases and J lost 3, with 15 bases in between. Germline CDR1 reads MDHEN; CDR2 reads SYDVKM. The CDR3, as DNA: TGTGCCAGTACCGGGACACCTTACTACGAGCAGTACTTC. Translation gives CASTGTPYYEQYF.

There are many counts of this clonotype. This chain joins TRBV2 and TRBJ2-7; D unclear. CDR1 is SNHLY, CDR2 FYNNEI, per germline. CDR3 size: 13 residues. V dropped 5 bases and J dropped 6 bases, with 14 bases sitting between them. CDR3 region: CASSYTDIGEQYF. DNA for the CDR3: TGTGCCAGCAGTTATACAGATATAGGCGAGCAGTACTTC. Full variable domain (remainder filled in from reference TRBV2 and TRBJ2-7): EPEVTQTPSHQVTQMGQEVILRCVPISNHLYFYWYRQILGQKVEFLVSFYNNEISEKSEIFDDQFSVERPDGSNFTLKIRSTKLEDSAMYFCASSYTDIGEQYFGPGTRLTVT.

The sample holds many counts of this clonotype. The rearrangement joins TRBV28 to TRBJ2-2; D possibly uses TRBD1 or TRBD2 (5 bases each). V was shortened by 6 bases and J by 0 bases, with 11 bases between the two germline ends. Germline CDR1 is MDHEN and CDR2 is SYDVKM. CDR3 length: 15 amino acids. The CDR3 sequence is CASRVRGTNTGELFF. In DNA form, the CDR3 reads TGTGCCAGCAGGGTCCGGGGCACGAACACCGGGGAGCTGTTTTTT.

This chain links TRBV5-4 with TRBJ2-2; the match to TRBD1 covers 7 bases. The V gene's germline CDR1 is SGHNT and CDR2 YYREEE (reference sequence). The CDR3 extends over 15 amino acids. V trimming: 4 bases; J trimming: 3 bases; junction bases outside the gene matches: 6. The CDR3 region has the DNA TGTGCCAGCAGCCTACAGGGGCGGGACACCGGGGAGCTGTTTTTT. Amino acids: CASSLQGRDTGELFF.

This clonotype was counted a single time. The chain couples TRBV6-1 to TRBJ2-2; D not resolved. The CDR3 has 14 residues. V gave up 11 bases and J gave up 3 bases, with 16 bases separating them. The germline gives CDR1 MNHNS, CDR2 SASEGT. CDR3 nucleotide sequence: TGTGCCTCCAACTATCCTGATTACACCGGGGAGCTGTTTTTT. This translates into CASNYPDYTGELFF.

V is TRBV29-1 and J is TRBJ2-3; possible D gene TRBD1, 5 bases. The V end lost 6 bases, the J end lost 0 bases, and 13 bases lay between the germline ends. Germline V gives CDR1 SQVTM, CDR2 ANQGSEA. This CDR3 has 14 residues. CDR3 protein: CSVRALTSTDTQYF. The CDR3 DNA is TGCAGCGTCAGGGCCCTCACTAGCACAGATACGCAGTATTTT.

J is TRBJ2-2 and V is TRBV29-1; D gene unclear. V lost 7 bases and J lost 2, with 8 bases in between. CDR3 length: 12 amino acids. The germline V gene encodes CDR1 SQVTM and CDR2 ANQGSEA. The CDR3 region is CSAIENTGELFF. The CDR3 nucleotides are TGCAGCGCAATTGAAAACACCGGGGAGCTGTTTTTT.

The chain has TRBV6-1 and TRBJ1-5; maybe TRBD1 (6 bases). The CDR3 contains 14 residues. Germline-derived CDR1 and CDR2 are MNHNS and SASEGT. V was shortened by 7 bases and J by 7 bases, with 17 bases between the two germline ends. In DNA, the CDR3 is TGTGCCAGCATACAGGGTATTTTTACGCAGCCCCAGCATTTT. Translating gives CASIQGIFTQPQHF.

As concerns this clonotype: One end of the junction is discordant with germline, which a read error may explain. Here the CDR3 DNA reads TGTGCCAGCAAAATGGGGGGGGGGCTGTTTTTT. Translation gives CASKMGGGLFF. The V gene is TRBV6-1, the J gene TRBJ2-2; TRBD2 agrees at 7 bases. This CDR3 comprises 11 residues. Per the germline V gene, CDR1 is MNHNS and CDR2 is SASEGT.

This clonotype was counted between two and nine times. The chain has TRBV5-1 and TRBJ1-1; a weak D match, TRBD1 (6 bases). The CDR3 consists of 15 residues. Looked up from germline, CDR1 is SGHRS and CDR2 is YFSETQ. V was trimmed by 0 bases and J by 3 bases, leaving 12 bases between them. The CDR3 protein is CASSLAGAGDTEAFF. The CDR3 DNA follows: TGCGCCAGCAGCTTGGCAGGGGCGGGGGACACTGAAGCTTTCTTT.

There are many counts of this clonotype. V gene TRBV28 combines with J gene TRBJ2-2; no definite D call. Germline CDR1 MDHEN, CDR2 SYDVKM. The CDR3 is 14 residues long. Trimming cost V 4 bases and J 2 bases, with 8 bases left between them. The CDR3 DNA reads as TGTGCCAGCAGTTCCCCAGGAAACACCGGGGAGCTGTTTTTT. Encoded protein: CASSSPGNTGELFF. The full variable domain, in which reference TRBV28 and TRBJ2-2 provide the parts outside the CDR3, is DVKVTQSSRYLVKRTGEKVFLECVQDMDHENMFWYRQDPGLGLRLIYFSYDVKMKEKGDIPEGYSVSREKKERFSLILESASTNQTSMYLCASSSPGNTGELFFGEGSRLTVL.

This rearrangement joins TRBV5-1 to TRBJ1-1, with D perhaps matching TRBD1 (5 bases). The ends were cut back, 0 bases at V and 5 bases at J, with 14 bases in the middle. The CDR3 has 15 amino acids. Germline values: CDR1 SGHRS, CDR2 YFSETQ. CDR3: CASSLGPGSSTEAFF. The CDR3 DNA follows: TGCGCCAGCAGCTTGGGTCCAGGGTCGAGTACTGAAGCTTTCTTT.

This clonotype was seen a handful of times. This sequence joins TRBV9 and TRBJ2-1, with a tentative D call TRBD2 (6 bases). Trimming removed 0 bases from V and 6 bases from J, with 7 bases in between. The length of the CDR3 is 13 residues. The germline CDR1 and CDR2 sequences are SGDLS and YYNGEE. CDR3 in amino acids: CASSVGGVNEQFF. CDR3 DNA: TGTGCCAGCAGCGTAGGGGGGGTCAATGAGCAGTTCTTC.

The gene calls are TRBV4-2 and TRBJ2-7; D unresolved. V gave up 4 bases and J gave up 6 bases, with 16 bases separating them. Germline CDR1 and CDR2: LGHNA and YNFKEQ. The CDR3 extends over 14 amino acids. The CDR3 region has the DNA TGTGCCAGCAGCCTAGACCGGTTTCGTACCGAGCAGTACTTC. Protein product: CASSLDRFRTEQYF.

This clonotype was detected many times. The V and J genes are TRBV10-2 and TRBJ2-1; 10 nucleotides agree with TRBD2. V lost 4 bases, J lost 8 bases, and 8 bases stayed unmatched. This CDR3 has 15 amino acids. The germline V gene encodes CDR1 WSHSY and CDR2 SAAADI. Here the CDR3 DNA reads TGCGCCAGCAGTGTAAAGAGGCTAGCGGGAGATGAGCAGTTCTTC. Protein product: CASSVKRLAGDEQFF.

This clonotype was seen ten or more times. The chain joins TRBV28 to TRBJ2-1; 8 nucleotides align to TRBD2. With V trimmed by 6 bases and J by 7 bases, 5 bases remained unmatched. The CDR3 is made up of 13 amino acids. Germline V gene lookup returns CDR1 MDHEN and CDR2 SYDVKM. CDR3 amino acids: CASRAGVGNEQFF. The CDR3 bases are TGTGCCAGCAGAGCGGGAGTCGGGAATGAGCAGTTCTTC.

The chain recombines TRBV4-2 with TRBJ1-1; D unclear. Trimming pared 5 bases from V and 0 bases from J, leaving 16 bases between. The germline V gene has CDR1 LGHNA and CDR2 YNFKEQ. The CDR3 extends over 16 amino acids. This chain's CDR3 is CASSYLMETMNTEAFF. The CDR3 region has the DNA TGTGCCAGCAGCTACCTCATGGAAACTATGAACACTGAAGCTTTCTTT.

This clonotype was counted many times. The CDR3 DNA sequence: TGTGCCACCAGTGATTCCCCAGGGAAAGGCTACACCTTC. As protein: CATSDSPGKGYTF. The V gene is TRBV24-1, the J gene TRBJ1-2; a weak D match, TRBD1 (5 bases). There are 13 residues in the CDR3. Germline V gene sequence: CDR1 KGHDR, CDR2 SFDVKD. Trimming removed 2 bases at V and 8 bases at J, with 11 bases between.

This chain's CDR3 is CASSLGGGRLNTEAFF. CDR3 DNA: TGTGCCAGCAGCTTAGGGGGAGGCCGGTTGAACACTGAAGCTTTCTTT. This rearrangement joins TRBV11-2 to TRBJ1-1, with D hard to call. Per germline, CDR1 SGHAT and CDR2 FQNNGV. With 1 base removed from V and 0 bases from J, the gap between germline ends came to 12 bases. The CDR3 contains 16 residues.

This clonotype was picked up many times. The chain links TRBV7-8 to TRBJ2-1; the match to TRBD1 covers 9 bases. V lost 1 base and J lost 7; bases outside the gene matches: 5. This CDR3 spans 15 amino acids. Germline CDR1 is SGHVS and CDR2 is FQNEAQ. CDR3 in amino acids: CASSLGPGQGNEQFF. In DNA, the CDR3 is TGTGCCAGCAGCTTAGGACCGGGACAGGGAAATGAGCAGTTCTTC.

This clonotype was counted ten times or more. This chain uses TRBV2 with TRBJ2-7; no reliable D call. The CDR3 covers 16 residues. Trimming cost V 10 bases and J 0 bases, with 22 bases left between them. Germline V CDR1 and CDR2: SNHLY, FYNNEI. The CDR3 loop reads CATGKVDFFNSYEQYF. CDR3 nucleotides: TGTGCCACCGGTAAGGTCGACTTCTTCAACTCCTACGAGCAGTACTTC. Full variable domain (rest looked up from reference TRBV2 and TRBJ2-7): EPEVTQTPSHQVTQMGQEVILRCVPISNHLYFYWYRQILGQKVEFLVSFYNNEISEKSEIFDDQFSVERPDGSNFTLKIRSTKLEDSAMYFCATGKVDFFNSYEQYFGPGTRLTVT.